This entry lists 32 T cell receptor beta chains sequenced from one sample in a study of control samples from healthy donors and cancer patients. Sequencing used immunoSEQ multiplex PCR; TCRdb keeps in-frame clones, though not all of them. The sample carries around 130,000 clones, just under 90% recorded once. Sequencing was performed on blood. Receptors were obtained from a man aged 25 to 40 in good health.

This clone was detected only once. The V call is TRBV27, the J call TRBJ1-2; no clear D. This CDR3 contains 14 residues. CDR1 is MNHEY and CDR2 is SMNVEV in the germline V gene (reference sequence). V was cut by 6 bases and J by 4 bases, with 15 bases left in between. DNA for the CDR3: TGTGCCAGCAGAAACCTAGGGAGATCCTATGGCTACACCTTC. It encodes CASRNLGRSYGYTF.

This clone was detected once. This chain connects TRBV10-2 to TRBJ2-1; D is unclear. The V and J ends lost 0 bases and 7 bases respectively, with 13 bases between them. From germline, CDR1 is WSHSY and CDR2 SAAADI. This CDR3 has 15 amino acids. CDR3 sequence (DNA): TGCGCCAGCAGTGAGTCCGGCGGCCTGGGGAATGAGCAGTTCTTC. It encodes CASSESGGLGNEQFF.

The chain recombines TRBV19 with TRBJ2-5; 14 nucleotides align to TRBD2. CDR3 length: 14 residues. Germline-derived CDR1 and CDR2 are LNHDA and SQIVND (reference sequence). V lost 9 bases and J lost 5; bases outside the gene matches: 5. The CDR3 region is CASQTSGGAETQYF. CDR3 nucleotides: TGTGCCAGCCAGACTAGCGGGGGGGCGGAGACCCAGTACTTC.

This clone was counted ten times or more. The V call is TRBV4-1, the J call TRBJ2-1, with 9 nucleotides matching TRBD2. CDR3 size: 12 residues. Germline CDR1 and CDR2: MGHRA and YSYEKL. Trimming removed 0 bases from V and 13 bases from J; junction bases left unmatched: 1. The CDR3: CASSQEAGGQFF. The CDR3 nucleotides are TGCGCCAGCAGCCAAGAAGCGGGGGGTCAGTTCTTC.

V is TRBV30 and J is TRBJ1-6; 7 nucleotides agree with TRBD1. CDR1 and CDR2 from the germline V gene are GTSNPN and SVGIG (reference sequence). Trimming took 7 bases from V and 8 from J; bases not matched to a gene: 11. This CDR3 is built from 14 residues. CDR3 loop: CAYQRQGWDSPLHF. CDR3 nucleotide sequence: TGTGCCTACCAGCGACAGGGCTGGGATTCACCCCTCCACTTT.

The chain links TRBV5-4 to TRBJ1-4, with TRBD1 identical over 7 bases. CDR3 size: 15 residues. Germline CDR1 SGHNT, CDR2 YYREEE (reference sequence). With 1 base clipped from V and 4 bases from J, the junction kept 4 bases outside the gene matches. The CDR3 DNA follows: TGTGCCAGCAGCTTGCGAGGGGGCAATAATGAAAAACTGTTTTTT. This encodes CASSLRGGNNEKLFF.

The genes are TRBV23-1 and TRBJ1-1, with 10 bases matching TRBD1. TRBV23-1 is an open reading frame whose function is uncertain. This CDR3 has 18 amino acids. Losses at the gene ends were 7 bases for V and 4 bases for J; bases not matched to a gene: 18. CDR3 bases: TGCGCCAGCAATCTATTGCTCGGGACAGGGGTTTTGGGCACTGAAGCTTTCTTT. This translates into CASNLLLGTGVLGTEAFF.

The chain carries TRBV12-3 or TRBV12-4 and TRBJ1-6; D is unclear. CDR3 length equals 12 residues. The V and J ends lost 3 bases and 5 bases respectively, with 2 bases between them. The CDR3: CASSFNNSPLHF. DNA of the CDR3: TGTGCCAGCAGTTTTAATAATTCACCCCTCCACTTT.

The chain combines TRBV2 with TRBJ1-2; the D is unclear. Between the trimmed V and J ends, which lost 5 bases and 4 bases, there was a span of 8 bases. The CDR3 has 12 residues. Germline CDR1 and CDR2: SNHLY and FYNNEI. DNA for the CDR3: TGTGCCAGCAGTCTAGAAACCTATGGCTACACCTTC. Its protein is CASSLETYGYTF.

V is TRBV10-1 and J is TRBJ1-4; D ambiguous. Trimming shortened V by 2 bases and J by 4 bases, and 5 bases separated the two germline ends. Per germline, CDR1 WNHNN and CDR2 SYGVQD (reference sequence). This CDR3 contains 13 residues. The CDR3 reads CASSEERNEKLFF. In DNA, the CDR3 is TGCGCCAGCAGTGAGGAGCGTAATGAAAAACTGTTTTTT.

V gene TRBV2 combines with J gene TRBJ1-2, with a weak D call TRBD1 (5 bases). In germline, CDR1 is SNHLY, CDR2 FYNNEI. This CDR3 spans 14 amino acids. The V and J ends lost 6 bases and 6 bases respectively, with 17 bases between them. The CDR3 loop reads CASSALGDPNGYTF. The CDR3 nucleotides read TGTGCCAGCAGCGCTCTGGGGGATCCGAATGGCTACACCTTC.

This clone has a single count. The rearrangement links TRBV27 to TRBJ2-1, with TRBD2 matching 8 bases. From germline, CDR1 is MNHEY and CDR2 SMNVEV (reference sequence). The CDR3 is made up of 13 amino acids. V lost 6 bases, J lost 6 bases, and 4 bases stayed unmatched. CDR3 in amino acids: CASSLGLVNEQFF. The CDR3 coding sequence is TGTGCCAGCAGCCTGGGACTAGTCAATGAGCAGTTCTTC.

This clone has more than one count but fewer than ten. This rearrangement joins TRBV12-3 or TRBV12-4 to TRBJ2-5; 7 nucleotides align to TRBD1. Trimming at V came to 7 bases and at J to 3 bases, leaving 5 bases not matched to a gene. The CDR3 totals 13 residues. The CDR3: CASTFTGEETQYF. In nucleotides, the CDR3 is TGTGCCAGCACCTTTACAGGGGAAGAGACCCAGTACTTC.

In this sample, this clone turned up once. The chain joins TRBV6-6 to TRBJ2-7; 10 nucleotides agree with TRBD1. This CDR3 is built from 13 residues. The V segment lost 2 bases and the J segment 6 bases; nucleotides outside the gene matches: 1. CDR1 MNHNY and CDR2 SVGAGI come from the germline V gene (reference sequence). The CDR3 coding sequence is TGTGCCAGCAGTTACGGGACAGGGGTCGAGCAGTACGTC. Residues: CASSYGTGVEQYV.

The chain joins TRBV10-3 to TRBJ1-6; TRBD1 matches at 8 bases. Germline V gene lookup returns CDR1 ENHRY and CDR2 SYGVKD. The CDR3 sequence is 13 residues long. V trimming: 7 bases; J trimming: 7 bases; junction bases outside the gene matches: 3. The CDR3 sequence: CAIKAGGNSPLHF. The CDR3 region has the DNA TGTGCCATCAAGGCAGGGGGCAATTCACCCCTCCACTTT.

V is TRBV14 and J is TRBJ1-3; D is unclear. V gave up 6 bases and J gave up 1 base, with 13 bases separating them. The CDR3 extends over 15 amino acids. The V gene's germline CDR1 is SGHDN and CDR2 FVKESK. CDR3 loop: CASSVQPGSGNTIYF. The CDR3 nucleotides are TGTGCCAGCAGTGTACAGCCAGGTTCTGGAAACACCATATATTTT.

This chain links TRBV14 with TRBJ1-2; TRBD1 is a possible D gene (5 bases). The CDR3 covers 13 residues. Germline values: CDR1 SGHDN, CDR2 FVKESK. Trimming stripped 3 bases from V and 5 bases from J, with 10 bases between. Written as DNA, the CDR3 is TGTGCCAGCAGCCAGGGACGGCAATATGGCTACACCTTC. This translates into CASSQGRQYGYTF.

The V call is TRBV11-2, the J call TRBJ1-3; a possible D gene is TRBD1 (6 bases). Per germline, CDR1 SGHAT and CDR2 FQNNGV. The CDR3 is made up of 15 amino acids. Trimming removed 1 base at V and 3 bases at J, with 10 bases between. CDR3 nucleotides: TGTGCCAGCAGCTTAGCCGGGGGGCTTGGAAACACCATATATTTT. Amino acids: CASSLAGGLGNTIYF.

The rearrangement joins TRBV3-1 (or the pseudogene TRBV3-2) to TRBJ2-7; 7 bases align to TRBD2. The V gene's germline CDR1 is LGHDT and CDR2 YNNKEL (reference sequence). Trimming removed 2 bases from V and 1 base from J; junction bases left unmatched: 5. CDR3 length equals 15 residues. CDR3 DNA: TGTGCCAGCAGCCAATCACTAGCGAGTTCCTACGAGCAGTACTTC. Its translation: CASSQSLASSYEQYF.

The rearrangement links TRBV6-5 to TRBJ2-2; the D gene is possibly TRBD2 (5 bases). Germline CDR1 MNHEY, CDR2 SVGAGI. The CDR3 spans 11 residues. V lost 7 bases and J lost 8, with 8 bases in between. The CDR3 nucleotides read TGTGCCAGCACGAGACTAGGGGAGCTGTTTTTT. Translated: CASTRLGELFF.

The rearrangement joins TRBV4-1 to TRBJ1-4, with D uncertain. CDR3 length: 14 residues. Deletions cut 1 base from V and 12 bases from J, with 15 bases between. Germline V gene data show CDR1 as MGHRA and CDR2 as YSYEKL. The CDR3 DNA sequence: TGCGCCAGCAGCCAAGTAGGGAACAAGCCAGAACTGTTTTTT. Protein sequence: CASSQVGNKPELFF.

V usage is TRBV19 and J usage is TRBJ2-7; maybe TRBD2 (6 bases). The CDR3 runs to 13 residues. The germline V gene encodes CDR1 LNHDA and CDR2 SQIVND (reference sequence). With 5 bases removed from V and 6 bases from J, the gap between germline ends came to 14 bases. Written as DNA, the CDR3 is TGTGCCAGTAGTCTAGCGCGGGTAGGCGAGCAGTACTTC. Its translation: CASSLARVGEQYF.

V usage is TRBV12-5 and J usage is TRBJ1-1; D unclear. This CDR3 spans 14 amino acids. The V end lost 6 bases, the J end lost 1 base, and 12 bases lay between the germline ends. The germline V gene has CDR1 LGHNT and CDR2 FRNRAP. Here the CDR3 reads CASGRPTTNTEAFF. The CDR3 coding sequence is TGTGCTAGTGGCCGACCGACTACGAACACTGAAGCTTTCTTT. The full variable domain, its missing parts supplied by reference TRBV12-5 and TRBJ1-1, is DARVTQTPRHKVTEMGQEVTMRCQPILGHNTVFWYRQTMMQGLELLAYFRNRAPLDDSGMPKDRFSAEMPDATLATLKIQPSEPRDSAVYFCASGRPTTNTEAFFGQGTRLTVV.

The CDR3 sequence is CASSLRVTGWDTEAFF. DNA of the CDR3: TGCGCCAGCAGCCTAAGGGTGACAGGGTGGGACACTGAAGCTTTCTTT. This chain joins TRBV4-1 and TRBJ1-1; 7 positions match TRBD1. Losses at the gene ends were 4 bases for V and 3 bases for J; bases not matched to a gene: 11. CDR1 and CDR2 (germline): MGHRA, YSYEKL. CDR3 length: 16 residues.

This chain's CDR3 is CASRTGQGEKLFF. CDR3 sequence (DNA): TGTGCCAGCAGGACGGGACAGGGTGAAAAACTGTTTTTT. The chain carries TRBV2 and TRBJ1-4; 9 positions agree with TRBD1. Germline CDR1 reads SNHLY; CDR2 reads FYNNEI. V dropped 6 bases and J dropped 7; count of bases not matched to a gene: 3. The CDR3 spans 13 residues.

J is TRBJ2-3 and V is TRBV5-1, with D hard to call. The germline V and J ends were trimmed by 0 bases and 2 bases, with 16 bases remaining between them. The germline V gene encodes CDR1 SGHRS and CDR2 YFSETQ. The CDR3 extends over 17 amino acids. As DNA, the CDR3 is TGCGCCAGCAGCTTGGGATACGGGCCCCCTACCACAGATACGCAGTATTTT. Translated: CASSLGYGPPTTDTQYF.

The chain combines TRBV5-4 with TRBJ1-2; 9 bases agree with TRBD1. The junction had 8 bases not matched to a gene; V was cut back by 3 bases and J by 8 bases. CDR1 is SGHNT, CDR2 YYREEE, per germline (reference sequence). This CDR3 is 14 amino acids long. CDR3 nucleotides: TGTGCCAGCAGCTCGCTAAGGGACAGGGAAGGCTACACCTTC. It translates to CASSSLRDREGYTF.

This chain links TRBV2 with TRBJ1-4; a possible D gene is TRBD1 (6 bases). The CDR3 runs 17 residues. V was pared by 4 bases and J by 5 bases, with 20 bases between. From germline, CDR1 is SNHLY and CDR2 FYNNEI. This chain's CDR3 is CASSASSNRVSNEKLFF. The CDR3, as DNA: TGTGCCAGCAGTGCCTCCTCAAACAGGGTATCGAATGAAAAACTGTTTTTT.

In its sample, this clone was seen once. V and J are TRBV12-5 and TRBJ1-4; TRBD1 aligns across 7 bases. This CDR3 has 17 amino acids. Unmatched junction bases numbered 12, after V lost 2 bases and J lost 6 bases. Per germline, CDR1 LGHNT and CDR2 FRNRAP. Here the CDR3 reads CASGLSHSQGVYEKLFF. Written as DNA, the CDR3 is TGTGCTAGTGGTTTGTCCCACTCCCAGGGGGTATATGAAAAACTGTTTTTT.

The chain recombines TRBV3-1 (or the pseudogene TRBV3-2) with TRBJ1-2, with 8 bases lining up with TRBD1. J lost 4 bases, V lost 4 bases, and 5 bases had no gene match. Germline V gene data show CDR1 as LGHDT and CDR2 as YNNKEL (reference sequence). The CDR3 is 14 amino acids. The CDR3 sequence: CASSPGQGLYGYTF. The CDR3 bases are TGTGCCAGCAGCCCTGGACAGGGCCTCTATGGCTACACCTTC.

CDR3 protein: CASSLERDTEAFF. Written as DNA, the CDR3 is TGTGCCAGTAGTCTTGAAAGAGACACTGAAGCTTTCTTT. V and J are TRBV19 and TRBJ1-1; D remains unclear. The CDR3 totals 13 residues. Germline V CDR1 and CDR2: LNHDA, SQIVND (reference sequence). The V gene lost 5 bases and the J gene lost 3 bases, with 10 bases spanning the gap.

This clone showed up just a few times. The rearrangement joins TRBV5-8 to TRBJ1-2; D is perhaps TRBD1 (6 bases). Germline CDR1 SGHTS, CDR2 YDEGEE. The V gene lost 4 bases and the J gene lost 3 bases, with 19 bases spanning the gap. The CDR3 is made up of 16 amino acids. The CDR3: CASSPSTGIPHYGYTF. The CDR3 coding sequence is TGTGCCAGCAGCCCATCAACAGGGATCCCTCACTATGGCTACACCTTC.